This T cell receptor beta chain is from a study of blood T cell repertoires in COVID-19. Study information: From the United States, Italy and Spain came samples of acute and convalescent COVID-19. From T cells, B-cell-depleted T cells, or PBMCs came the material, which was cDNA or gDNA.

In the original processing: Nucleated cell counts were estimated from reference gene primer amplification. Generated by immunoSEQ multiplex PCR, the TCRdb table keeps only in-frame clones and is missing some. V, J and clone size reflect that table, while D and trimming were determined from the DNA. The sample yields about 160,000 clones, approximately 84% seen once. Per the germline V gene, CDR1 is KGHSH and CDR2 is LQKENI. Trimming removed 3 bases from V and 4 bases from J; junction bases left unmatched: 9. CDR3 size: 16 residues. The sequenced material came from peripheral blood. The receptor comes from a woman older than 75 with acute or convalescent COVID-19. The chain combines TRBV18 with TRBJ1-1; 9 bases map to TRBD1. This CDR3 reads CASSPMITGGFTEAFF. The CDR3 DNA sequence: TGTGCCAGCTCACCGATGATTACAGGGGGCTTCACTGAAGCTTTCTTT.